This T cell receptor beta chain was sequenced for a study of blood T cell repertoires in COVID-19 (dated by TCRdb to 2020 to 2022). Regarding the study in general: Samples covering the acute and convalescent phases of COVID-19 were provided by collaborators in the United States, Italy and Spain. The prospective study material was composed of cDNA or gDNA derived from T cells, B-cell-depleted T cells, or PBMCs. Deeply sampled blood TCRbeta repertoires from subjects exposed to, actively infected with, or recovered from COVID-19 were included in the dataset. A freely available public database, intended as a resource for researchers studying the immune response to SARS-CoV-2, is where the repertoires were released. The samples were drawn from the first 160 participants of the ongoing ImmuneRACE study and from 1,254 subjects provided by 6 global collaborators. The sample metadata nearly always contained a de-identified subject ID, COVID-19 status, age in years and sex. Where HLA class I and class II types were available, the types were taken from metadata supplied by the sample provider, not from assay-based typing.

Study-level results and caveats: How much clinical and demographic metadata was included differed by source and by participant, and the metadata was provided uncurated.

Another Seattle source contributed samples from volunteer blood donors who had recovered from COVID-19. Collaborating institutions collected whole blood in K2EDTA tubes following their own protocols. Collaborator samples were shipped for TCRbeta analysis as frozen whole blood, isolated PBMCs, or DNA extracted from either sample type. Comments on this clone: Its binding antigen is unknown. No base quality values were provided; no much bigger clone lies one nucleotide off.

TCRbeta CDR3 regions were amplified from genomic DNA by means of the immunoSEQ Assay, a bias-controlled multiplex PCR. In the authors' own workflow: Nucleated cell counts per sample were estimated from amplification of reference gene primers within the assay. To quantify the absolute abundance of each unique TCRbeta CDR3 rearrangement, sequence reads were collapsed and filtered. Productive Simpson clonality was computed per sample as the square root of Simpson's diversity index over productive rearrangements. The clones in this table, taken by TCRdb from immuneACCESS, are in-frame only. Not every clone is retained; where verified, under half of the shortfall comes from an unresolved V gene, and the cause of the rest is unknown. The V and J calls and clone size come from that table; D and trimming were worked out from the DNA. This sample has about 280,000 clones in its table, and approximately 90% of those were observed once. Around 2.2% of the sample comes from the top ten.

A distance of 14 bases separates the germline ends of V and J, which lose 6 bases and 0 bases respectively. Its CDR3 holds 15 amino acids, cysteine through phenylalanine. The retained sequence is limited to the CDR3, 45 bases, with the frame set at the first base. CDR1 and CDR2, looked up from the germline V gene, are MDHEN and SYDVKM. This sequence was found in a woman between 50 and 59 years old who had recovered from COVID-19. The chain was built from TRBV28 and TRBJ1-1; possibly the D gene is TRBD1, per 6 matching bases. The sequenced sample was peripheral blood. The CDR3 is CASSRYTGMNTEAFF. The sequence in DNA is TGTGCCAGCAGCCGATATACAGGGATGAACACTGAAGCTTTCTTT.